The 2 T cell receptor beta chains in this list originate from one sample, sequenced in a study of vaccination effects on CD4 cells after COVID-19. After expansion with viral peptide pools in the ViraFEST assay, antigen-specific CD4+ T cells were sequenced. Subsequent to a culture period of around eleven days, CD4+ T cells were isolated. It was between March and December 2020 that the person had a SARS-CoV-2 infection confirmed by PCR. What these receptors recognize is not known. Clones were read by immunoSEQ multiplex PCR, and TCRdb kept only the in-frame ones, dropping some. The sample holds more than 35,000 clones, approximately 70% seen once. Sequenced here: CD4+ T cells from PBMCs cultured with a peptide pool, sampled before COVID-19 vaccination. Receptor source: a human donor who had a prior SARS-CoV-2 infection.

The chain is built from TRBV5-4 and TRBJ2-2, with 7 bases identical to TRBD2. Germline CDR1 SGHNT, CDR2 YYREEE (reference sequence). CDR3 length: 15 residues. The ends lost 7 bases at V and 7 bases at J; junction bases unmatched: 13. The CDR3 sequence is CASSSREGQGGELFF. In DNA, the CDR3 is TGTGCCAGCTCCTCGAGGGAGGGGCAAGGCGGGGAGCTGTTTTTT. The whole variable domain, remainder taken from reference TRBV5-4 and TRBJ2-2, is ETGVTQSPTHLIKTRGQQVTLRCSSQSGHNTVSWYQQALGQGPQFIFQYYREEENGRGNFPPRFSGLQFPNYSSELNVNALELDDSALYLCASSSREGQGGELFFGEGSRLTVL.

This clone was seen only a few times. The V call is TRBV9, the J call TRBJ2-7; D is unclear. This CDR3 has 14 residues. Trimming stripped 4 bases from V and 0 bases from J, with 11 bases between. Germline assignment: CDR1 SGDLS and CDR2 YYNGEE. In DNA form, the CDR3 reads TGTGCCAGCAGCTCTCGACCTAGCTCCTACGAGCAGTACTTC. This sequence encodes CASSSRPSSYEQYF. Drawing the rest from reference TRBV9 and TRBJ2-7, the complete variable domain is DSGVTQTPKHLITATGQRVTLRCSPRSGDLSVYWYQQSLDQGLQFLIQYYNGEERAKGNILERFSAQQFPDLHSELNLSSLELGDSALYFCASSSRPSSYEQYFGPGTRLTVT.